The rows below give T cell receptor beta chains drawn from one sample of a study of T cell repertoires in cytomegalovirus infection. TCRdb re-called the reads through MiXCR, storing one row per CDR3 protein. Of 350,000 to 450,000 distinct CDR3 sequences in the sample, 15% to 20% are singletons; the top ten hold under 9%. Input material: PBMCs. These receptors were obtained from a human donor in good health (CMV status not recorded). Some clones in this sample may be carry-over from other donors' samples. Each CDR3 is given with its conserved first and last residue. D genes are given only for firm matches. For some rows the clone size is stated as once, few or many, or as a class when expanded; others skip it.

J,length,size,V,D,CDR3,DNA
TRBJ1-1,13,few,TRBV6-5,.,CASSYSGTTEAFF,TGTGCCAGCAGTTACTCGGGAACCACTGAAGCTTTCTTT
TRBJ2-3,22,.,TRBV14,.,CASSGPAANIVGASKQLDTQYF,TGTGCCAGCAGTGGCCCAGCAGCCAATATTGTAGGGGCTAGTAAACAACTGGATACGCAGTATTTT
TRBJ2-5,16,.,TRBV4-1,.,CASSQDEAGPRETQYF,TGCGCCAGCAGCCAAGATGAGGCAGGCCCGCGAGAGACCCAGTACTTC
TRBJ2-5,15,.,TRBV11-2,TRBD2,CASSAGTSGRETQYF,TGTGCCAGCAGCGCCGGGACTAGCGGGAGGGAGACCCAGTACTTC
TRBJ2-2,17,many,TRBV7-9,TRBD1,CASSHRDLGQVTGELFF,TGTGCCAGCAGCCACCGAGATCTGGGACAGGTCACCGGGGAGCTGTTTTTT
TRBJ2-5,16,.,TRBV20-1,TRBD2,CSARDPGGGGQETQYF,TGCAGTGCTAGAGACCCCGGTGGGGGGGGGCAAGAGACCCAGTACTTC
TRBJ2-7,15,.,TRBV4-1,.,CASSQGATSSYEQYF,TGCGCCAGCAGCCAAGGGGCGACCTCCTCCTACGAGCAGTACTTC
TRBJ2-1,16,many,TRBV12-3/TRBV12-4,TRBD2,CASSWSGTSGHNEQFF,TGTGCCAGCAGTTGGTCCGGGACTAGCGGCCACAATGAGCAGTTCTTC
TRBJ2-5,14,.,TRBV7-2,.,CASSFDSSYVTQYF,TGTGCCAGCAGTTTTGACTCGTCCTATGTGACCCAGTACTTC
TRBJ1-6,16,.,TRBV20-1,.,CSASPRGRTYNSPLHF,TGCAGTGCTAGTCCCCGGGGAAGGACCTATAATTCACCCCTCCACTTT
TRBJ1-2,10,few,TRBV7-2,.,CASSFQPATF,TGTGCCAGCAGCTTTCAACCCGCCACCTTC
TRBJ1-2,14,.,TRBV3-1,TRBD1,CASSSGTGARGYTF,TGTGCCAGCAGCTCCGGGACAGGGGCGCGGGGCTACACCTTC
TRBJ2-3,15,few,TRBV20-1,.,CSAVGGGEGTDTQYF,TGCAGTGCCGTAGGAGGGGGCGAGGGCACAGATACGCAGTATTTT
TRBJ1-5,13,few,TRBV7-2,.,CASSLVERQPQHF,TGTGCCAGCAGCTTAGTCGAGAGACAGCCCCAGCATTTT
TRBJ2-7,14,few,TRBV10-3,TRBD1,CAIRGQGSSYEQYF,TGTGCCATCCGCGGACAGGGGAGCTCCTACGAGCAGTACTTC
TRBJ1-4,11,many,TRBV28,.,CASSRNEKLFF,TGTGCCAGCAGTCGCAATGAAAAACTGTTTTTT
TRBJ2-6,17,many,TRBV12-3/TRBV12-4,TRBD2,CASSPLAGGVGANVLTF,TGTGCCAGCAGTCCTCTAGCGGGAGGGGTTGGGGCCAACGTCCTGACTTTC
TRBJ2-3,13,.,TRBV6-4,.,CASSEGTTDTQYF,TGTGCCAGCAGTGAAGGGACCACAGATACGCAGTATTTT
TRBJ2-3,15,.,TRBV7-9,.,CASSGGTVSTDTQYF,TGTGCCAGCAGCGGGGGGACCGTTAGCACAGATACGCAGTATTTT
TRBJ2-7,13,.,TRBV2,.,CASKASETYEQYF,TGTGCCAGCAAGGCGTCAGAAACCTACGAGCAGTACTTC
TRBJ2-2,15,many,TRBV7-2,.,CASSLVATNTGELFF,TGTGCCAGCAGCTTAGTAGCGACGAACACCGGGGAGCTGTTTTTT
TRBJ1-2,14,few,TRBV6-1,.,CASSGGDGSYGYTF,TGTGCCAGCTCCGGGGGGGACGGAAGCTATGGCTACACCTTC
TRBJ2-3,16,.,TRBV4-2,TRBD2,CASSPLSGGLTDTQYF,TGTGCCAGCAGCCCTCTTAGCGGGGGGCTCACAGATACGCAGTATTTT
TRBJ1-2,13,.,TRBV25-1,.,CASSENYNYGYTF,TGTGCCAGCAGTGAGAATTATAACTATGGCTACACCTTC
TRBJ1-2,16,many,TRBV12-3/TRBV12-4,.,CASSLLSAGSYYGYTF,TGTGCCAGCAGTTTATTGTCTGCGGGCAGCTACTATGGCTACACCTTC
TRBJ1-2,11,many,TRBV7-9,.,CASNSNYGYTF,TGTGCCAGCAACAGTAACTATGGCTACACCTTC
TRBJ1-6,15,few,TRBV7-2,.,CASSLGLGPNSPLHF,TGTGCCAGCAGCTTAGGGCTGGGGCCGAATTCACCCCTCCACTTT
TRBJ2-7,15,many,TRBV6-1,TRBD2,CASSKRTSSTYEQYF,TGTGCCAGCAGTAAGCGGACTAGCTCGACCTACGAGCAGTACTTC
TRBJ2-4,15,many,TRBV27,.,CASSLWSHLKNIQYF,TGTGCCAGCAGTTTATGGTCACATCTCAAAAACATTCAGTACTTC
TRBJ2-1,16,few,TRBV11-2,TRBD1,CASSLTPQGQYNEQFF,TGTGCCAGCAGCTTAACCCCCCAGGGACAGTACAATGAGCAGTTCTTC
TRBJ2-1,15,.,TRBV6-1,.,CASSERRGFPYEQFF,TGTGCCAGCAGTGAACGGAGGGGGTTTCCCTATGAGCAGTTCTTC
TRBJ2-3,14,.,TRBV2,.,CASSPPPTLYTQYF,TGTGCCAGCAGCCCCCCCCCGACCCTATATACGCAGTATTTT
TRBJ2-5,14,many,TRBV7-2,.,CASSPGRHQETQYF,TGTGCCAGCAGCCCCGGTCGGCACCAAGAGACCCAGTACTTC
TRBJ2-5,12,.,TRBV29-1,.,CSVEFMKETQYF,TGCAGCGTTGAATTTATGAAAGAGACCCAGTACTTC
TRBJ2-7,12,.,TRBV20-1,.,CSARESRYEQYF,TGCAGTGCTAGGGAGAGTCGGTACGAGCAGTACTTC
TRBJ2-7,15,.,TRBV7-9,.,CASSARSGSPYEQYF,TGTGCCAGCAGCGCGAGGAGCGGGTCCCCCTACGAGCAGTACTTC
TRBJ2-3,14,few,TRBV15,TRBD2,CATSTAGGADTQYF,TGTGCCACCAGCACAGCGGGAGGAGCAGATACGCAGTATTTT
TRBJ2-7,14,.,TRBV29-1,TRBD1,CSAKAADRPYEQYF,TGCAGCGCCAAAGCGGCGGACAGGCCCTACGAGCAGTACTTC
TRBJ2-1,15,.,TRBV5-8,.,CASSLGLEALDEQFF,TGTGCCAGCAGCTTGGGGTTAGAGGCCCTCGATGAGCAGTTCTTC
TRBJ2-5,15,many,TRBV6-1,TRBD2,CASSYRTSGVKTQYF,TGTGCCAGCAGTTACCGCACTAGCGGGGTAAAGACCCAGTACTTC
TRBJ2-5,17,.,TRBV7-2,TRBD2,CASSGTSGRRGVETQYF,TGTGCCAGCAGCGGAACTAGCGGGAGGCGAGGAGTAGAGACCCAGTACTTC
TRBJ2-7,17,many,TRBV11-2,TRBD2,CASSLRHRLAGGYEQYF,TGTGCCAGCAGCCTACGACACAGACTAGCGGGAGGTTACGAGCAGTACTTC
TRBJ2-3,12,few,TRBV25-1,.,CASRGGGHTQYF,TGTGCCAGCAGAGGAGGGGGGCATACGCAGTATTTT
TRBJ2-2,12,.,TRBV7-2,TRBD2,CASSLGGRELFF,TGTGCCAGCAGCTTGGGGGGGAGGGAGCTGTTTTTT
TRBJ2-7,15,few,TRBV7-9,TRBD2,CASSFERGRSYEQYF,TGTGCCAGCAGCTTTGAGCGGGGACGCTCCTACGAGCAGTACTTC